Presented here are 25 T cell receptor beta chains from one specimen sequenced in a study of blood T cell repertoires in COVID-19. Measured with immunoSEQ multiplex PCR; TCRdb has only the in-frame clones, and not every one. Among around 470,000 clones listed, 90% were seen once. Sequences were obtained from PBMCs or T cells enriched from blood (not recorded which). These receptors originate from a young man who had recovered from COVID-19.

The chain employs TRBV11-2 and TRBJ2-7, with D possibly TRBD1 on 6 matching bases. Trimming shortened V by 4 bases and J by 0 bases, and 19 bases separated the two germline ends. The length of the CDR3 is 17 residues. The germline V gene encodes CDR1 SGHAT and CDR2 FQNNGV. The CDR3 DNA reads TGTGCCAGCAGCTGCTTCGGGACACGGGTGTGCTCCTACGAGCAGTACTTC. It codes for CASSCFGTRVCSYEQYF.

The rearrangement links TRBV11-3 to TRBJ1-3; TRBD1 is a possible D gene (5 bases). V was cut by 5 bases and J by 0 bases, with 14 bases left in between. Germline CDR1 reads SGHNT; CDR2 reads YENEEA. The CDR3 is made up of 16 amino acids. This CDR3 is CASSPTAYLSGNTIYF. The CDR3 DNA reads as TGTGCCAGCAGCCCGACAGCATACCTCTCTGGAAACACCATATATTTT.

The chain uses TRBV7-9 and TRBJ1-3; 7 nucleotides agree with TRBD1. The CDR3 runs 13 residues. Germline lookup yields CDR1 SEHNR and CDR2 FQNEAQ (reference sequence). V dropped 5 bases and J dropped 4; count of bases not matched to a gene: 2. This chain's CDR3 is CASSLDRGNTIYF. CDR3 DNA sequence: TGTGCCAGCAGCCTGGACAGGGGAAACACCATATATTTT.

The chain links TRBV27 to TRBJ1-2, with 9 bases aligning to TRBD1. Germline V CDR1 and CDR2: MNHEY, SMNVEV (reference sequence). J gave up 8 bases and V 5 bases, and 12 bases lay outside the gene matches. This CDR3 has 15 residues. The CDR3 region is CASSPLRDRVIGYTF. The CDR3, as DNA: TGTGCCAGCAGTCCCCTGAGGGACAGGGTTATAGGCTACACCTTC.

The rearrangement links TRBV3-1 (or the pseudogene TRBV3-2) to TRBJ1-2, with D uncertain. The germline gives CDR1 LGHDT, CDR2 YNNKEL (reference sequence). V was pared by 0 bases and J by 4 bases, with 9 bases between. The CDR3 spans 14 residues. The CDR3 sequence: CASSQDIVSYGYTF. The DNA for the CDR3 is TGTGCCAGCAGCCAAGATATTGTCTCCTATGGCTACACCTTC.

The J gene is TRBJ2-1, the V gene TRBV7-9; 13 bases are shared with TRBD2. Trimming removed 0 bases from V and 6 bases from J; junction bases left unmatched: 8. Germline V gene data show CDR1 as SEHNR and CDR2 as FQNEAQ (reference sequence). The CDR3 loop spans 18 amino acids. CDR3 bases: TGTGCCAGCAGCTTAGCCATGTGGGGGACTAGCGGGACCAATGAGCAGTTCTTC. Translation gives CASSLAMWGTSGTNEQFF.

The chain links TRBV15 to TRBJ2-1, with TRBD2 matching over 7 bases. Trimming removed 1 base from V and 8 bases from J; junction bases left unmatched: 8. The CDR3 is 15 residues long. CDR1 and CDR2 from the germline V gene are LNHNV and YYDKDF (reference sequence). CDR3 amino acids: CATSRGREKLDEQFF. CDR3 DNA sequence: TGTGCCACCAGCAGAGGGCGGGAGAAGTTGGATGAGCAGTTCTTC.

The rearrangement joins TRBV5-8 to TRBJ2-2, with D maybe TRBD1 (5 bases). This CDR3 has 13 residues. The germline CDR1 and CDR2 sequences are SGHTS and YDEGEE. Trimming pared 5 bases from V and 1 base from J, leaving 6 bases between. The CDR3 sequence is CASRGQNTGELFF. The DNA of the CDR3 is TGTGCCAGCAGGGGGCAGAACACCGGGGAGCTGTTTTTT.

J is TRBJ2-2 and V is TRBV5-4, with 10 bases identical to TRBD2. The CDR3 runs to 16 residues. CDR1 is SGHNT, CDR2 YYREEE, per germline (reference sequence). With 4 bases clipped from V and 7 bases from J, the junction kept 10 bases outside the gene matches. CDR3 coding DNA: TGTGCCAGCAGCCGAGCGGGAGGGGTTAAGGTCGGGGAGCTGTTTTTT. Protein: CASSRAGGVKVGELFF.

The gene calls are TRBV11-3 and TRBJ1-2, with no clear D. Germline-derived CDR1 and CDR2 are SGHNT and YENEEA. This CDR3 comprises 14 residues. Trimming stripped 5 bases from V and 3 bases from J, with 13 bases between. The CDR3: CASSPEVEDYGYTF. For the CDR3, the DNA is TGTGCCAGCAGCCCCGAAGTTGAGGACTATGGCTACACCTTC. Together with reference TRBV11-3 and TRBJ1-2, the CDR3 gives the full variable domain: EAGVVQSPRYKIIEKKQPVAFWCNPISGHNTLYWYLQNLGQGPELLIRYENEEAVDDSQLPKDRFSAERLKGVDSTLKIQPAELGDSAVYLCASSPEVEDYGYTFGSGTRLTVV.

The V gene is TRBV6-1, the J gene TRBJ1-2, with unresolved D. Trimming took 6 bases from V and 6 from J, leaving 14 bases between them. Germline loops: CDR1 MNHNS, CDR2 SASEGT. This CDR3 region has 13 residues. CDR3 sequence reads: CASREPGWDGYTF. The CDR3 region has the DNA TGTGCCAGCAGAGAACCAGGATGGGATGGCTACACCTTC.

This clone was picked up a small number of times. In DNA form, the CDR3 reads TGCGCCAGCAGCACTCTCAAGACAGGCCCGAACACTGAAGCTTTCTTT. It specifies CASSTLKTGPNTEAFF. The chain is built from TRBV5-1 and TRBJ1-1; tentative D call: TRBD1 (6 bases). Per germline, CDR1 SGHRS and CDR2 YFSETQ. The V gene lost 4 bases and the J gene lost 1 base, with 17 bases spanning the gap. CDR3 length: 16 residues.

J is TRBJ1-4 and V is TRBV4-1; the D is unclear. The CDR3 loop spans 16 amino acids. Germline assignment: CDR1 MGHRA and CDR2 YSYEKL. V shed 0 bases and J shed 5 bases, with 13 bases lying between them. The CDR3 here is CASSQDQTVRNEKLFF. CDR3 sequence (DNA): TGCGCCAGCAGCCAAGATCAAACGGTCAGGAATGAAAAACTGTTTTTT.

This clone was observed a few times. This sequence joins TRBV19 and TRBJ1-5; possibly TRBD1 for D (6 bases). Looked up from germline, CDR1 is LNHDA and CDR2 is SQIVND (reference sequence). Deletions cut 7 bases from V and 5 bases from J, with 18 bases between. The CDR3 consists of 15 residues. As DNA, the CDR3 is TGTGCCAGTATTCTTACCTCCAGGACAGATCAGCCCCAGCATTTT. This encodes CASILTSRTDQPQHF. Variable domain in full (rest from reference TRBV19 and TRBJ1-5): DGGITQSPKYLFRKEGQNVTLSCEQNLNHDAMYWYRQDPGQGLRLIYYSQIVNDFQKGDIAEGYSVSREKKESFPLTVTSAQKNPTAFYLCASILTSRTDQPQHFGDGTRLSIL.

The chain links TRBV5-5 to TRBJ1-5; possible D gene TRBD1, 5 bases. V lost 4 bases, J lost 3 bases, and 8 bases lay in between. The germline CDR1 and CDR2 sequences are SGHKS and YYEKEE (reference sequence). The CDR3 runs 13 residues. In DNA, the CDR3 is TGTGCCAGCAGCGGGGGGTCCAATCAGCCCCAGCATTTT. Translating gives CASSGGSNQPQHF. The full variable domain, with the rest looked up from reference TRBV5-5 and TRBJ1-5, is DAGVTQSPTHLIKTRGQQVTLRCSPISGHKSVSWYQQVLGQGPQFIFQYYEKEERGRGNFPDRFSARQFPNYSSELNVNALLLGDSALYLCASSGGSNQPQHFGDGTRLSIL.

The rearrangement uses TRBV5-1 and TRBJ2-5; the match to TRBD2 covers 7 bases. The V and J ends lost 0 bases and 8 bases, in that order; junction bases with no gene match: 19. CDR1 SGHRS and CDR2 YFSETQ come from the germline V gene. The CDR3 sequence is 18 residues long. The DNA of the CDR3 is TGCGCCAGCAGCTTGGCTGACGGACTAGGGAATGAACGTAGAACCCAGTACTTC. It yields the protein CASSLADGLGNERRTQYF.

The J gene is TRBJ2-3, the V gene TRBV4-1; 8 positions agree with TRBD2. After removal of 0 bases from V and 5 bases from J, the junction contained 4 bases not matched to a gene. Germline V CDR1 and CDR2: MGHRA, YSYEKL. The CDR3 sequence is 15 residues long. The CDR3 is CASSQEWLAGDTQYF. In nucleotides, the CDR3 is TGCGCCAGCAGCCAAGAATGGCTAGCGGGAGATACGCAGTATTTT.

This sequence joins TRBV29-1 and TRBJ1-1; no definite D call. Germline V gives CDR1 SQVTM, CDR2 ANQGSEA. This CDR3 is built from 9 residues. V lost 4 bases, J lost 6 bases, and 3 bases lay in between. The CDR3 DNA follows: TGCAGCGTTGGGCCTGAAGCTTTCTTT. Its protein is CSVGPEAFF.

The chain carries TRBV6-7 and TRBJ2-7, with D perhaps matching TRBD2 (5 bases). TRBV6-7 is treated as an ORF (open reading frame) with a function not yet certain. The CDR3 runs 18 residues. Trimming took off 0 bases at V and 0 bases at J, with 18 bases between the two ends. Written as DNA, the CDR3 is TGTGCCAGCAGTTACTCGAGGTCCGGCGGGTTGAGCTCCTACGAGCAGTACTTC. Translation: CASSYSRSGGLSSYEQYF.

The rearrangement links TRBV5-1 to TRBJ2-1; a possible D gene is TRBD1 (7 bases). V was shortened by 4 bases and J by 0 bases, with 14 bases between the two germline ends. The CDR3 is 16 amino acids. Germline-derived CDR1 and CDR2 are SGHRS and YFSETQ. The chain's CDR3 is CASSPGGTDSYNEQFF. CDR3 coding DNA: TGCGCCAGCAGCCCAGGGGGGACAGACTCCTACAATGAGCAGTTCTTC.

The chain couples TRBV19 to TRBJ2-1; 13 bases are a match to TRBD2. The CDR3 has 21 residues. V lost 1 base to trimming and J lost 0 bases; unmatched junction nucleotides: 12. CDR1 LNHDA and CDR2 SQIVND come from the germline V gene (reference sequence). CDR3 amino acids: CASSIAPPGLAGRSSYNEQFF. Written as DNA, the CDR3 is TGTGCCAGTAGTATAGCCCCACCGGGACTAGCGGGGCGAAGCTCCTACAATGAGCAGTTCTTC.

This chain uses TRBV28 with TRBJ2-7; D gene uncertain. Germline V gene lookup returns CDR1 MDHEN and CDR2 SYDVKM. The V end lost 3 bases, the J end lost 3 bases, and 6 bases lay between the germline ends. The CDR3 length is 12 residues. The CDR3 DNA reads TGTGCCAGCAGTTTTACAGACTACGAGCAGTACTTC. Its protein is CASSFTDYEQYF.

The CDR3 loop is CASSQDPRQGAQSSYNEQFF. CDR3 in DNA: TGCGCCAGCAGCCAAGATCCCCGACAGGGGGCGCAGAGCTCCTACAATGAGCAGTTCTTC. The V call is TRBV4-1, the J call TRBJ2-1; TRBD1 agrees at 10 bases. V lost 0 bases to trimming and J lost 0 bases; unmatched junction nucleotides: 11. This CDR3 region has 20 residues. Germline loops: CDR1 MGHRA, CDR2 YSYEKL.

Note on this clone: Distinct nucleotide sequences in the sample also encode this CDR3. The V and J genes are TRBV27 and TRBJ1-1, with D possibly being TRBD1 (6 bases). The V and J ends lost 0 bases and 1 base respectively, with 6 bases between them. This CDR3 is built from 14 residues. Germline CDR1 MNHEY, CDR2 SMNVEV (reference sequence). CDR3 region: CASSLSGGNTEAFF. The CDR3 coding sequence is TGTGCCAGCAGTTTATCAGGGGGGAACACTGAAGCTTTCTTT.

This sequence joins TRBV6-5 and TRBJ2-3; TRBD2 aligns across 8 bases. The CDR3 has 15 amino acids. CDR1 is MNHEY, CDR2 SVGAGI, per germline. The J segment lost 2 bases and the V segment lost 2 bases, leaving 3 bases of the junction unmatched. The CDR3 coding sequence is TGTGCCAGCAGTTACACCGGGGGGGCCACAGATACGCAGTATTTT. Its translation is CASSYTGGATDTQYF.